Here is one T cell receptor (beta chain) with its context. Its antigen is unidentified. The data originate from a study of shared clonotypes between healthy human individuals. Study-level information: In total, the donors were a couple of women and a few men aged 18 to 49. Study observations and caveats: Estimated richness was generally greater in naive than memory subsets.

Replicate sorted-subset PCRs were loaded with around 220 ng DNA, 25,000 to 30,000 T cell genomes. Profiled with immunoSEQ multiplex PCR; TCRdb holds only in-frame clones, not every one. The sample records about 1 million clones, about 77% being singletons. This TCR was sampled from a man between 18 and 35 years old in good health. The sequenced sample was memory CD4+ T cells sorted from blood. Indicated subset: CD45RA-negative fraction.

The CDR3 spells CASSPEAGGKGDTQYF. The CDR3 nucleotides are TGTGCCAGCAGCCCGGAAGCGGGAGGGAAGGGGGATACGCAGTATTTT. This chain connects TRBV13 to TRBJ2-3, with 10 bases matching TRBD2. This CDR3 region has 16 residues. The J segment lost 6 bases and the V segment lost 5 bases, leaving 11 bases of the junction unmatched. Looked up from germline, CDR1 is PRHDT and CDR2 is FYEKMQ (reference sequence).